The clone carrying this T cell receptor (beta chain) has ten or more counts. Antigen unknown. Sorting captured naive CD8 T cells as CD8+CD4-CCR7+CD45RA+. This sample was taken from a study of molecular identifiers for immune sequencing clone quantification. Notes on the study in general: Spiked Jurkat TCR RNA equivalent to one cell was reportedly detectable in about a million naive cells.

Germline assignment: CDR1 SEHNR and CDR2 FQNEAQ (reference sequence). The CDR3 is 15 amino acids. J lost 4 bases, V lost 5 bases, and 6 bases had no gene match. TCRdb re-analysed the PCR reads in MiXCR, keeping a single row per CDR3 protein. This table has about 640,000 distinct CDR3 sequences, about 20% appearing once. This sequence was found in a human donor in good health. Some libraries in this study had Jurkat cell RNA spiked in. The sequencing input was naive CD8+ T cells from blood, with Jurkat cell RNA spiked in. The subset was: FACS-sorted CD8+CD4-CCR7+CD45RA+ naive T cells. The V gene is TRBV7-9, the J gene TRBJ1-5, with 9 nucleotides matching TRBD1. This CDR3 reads CASSPTGTGNQPQHF. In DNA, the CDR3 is TGTGCCAGCAGCCCCACCGGGACAGGGAATCAGCCCCAGCATTTT.